Described below is a single T cell receptor (beta chain) sequence and its context. This specimen belongs to a study of blood T cell repertoires in COVID-19. Study as a whole: Sites across the United States, Italy and Spain contributed samples from acute and convalescent COVID-19. The cDNA or gDNA used as material had been derived from T cells, B-cell-depleted T cells, or PBMCs.

This CDR3 comprises 13 residues. Trimming removed 6 bases from V and 5 bases from J, with 11 bases in between. The table came from immunoSEQ multiplex PCR; TCRdb's copy has only in-frame clones and leaves some out. The data show a few hundred thousand clones, 87% seen once. This receptor was identified in a woman between 18 and 30 years old who had recovered from COVID-19. This chain connects TRBV12-3 or TRBV12-4 to TRBJ1-5, with D hard to call. Sequencing was performed on peripheral blood. CDR3 residues: CASSPLLYQPQHF. In nucleotides, the CDR3 is TGTGCCAGCAGCCCCCTTCTCTATCAGCCCCAGCATTTT.